The rows below give T cell receptor beta chains drawn from one sample of a study of early T cells in non-severe SARS-CoV-2 infection. One entry per CDR3 protein, called by TCRdb with MiXCR from the 5' RACE reads. Altogether approximately 23,000 distinct CDR3 sequences are present, almost 4.5% being singletons, with the ten largest covering approximately 5.6%. The sample taken for sequencing was whole blood. Receptor source: an adult who was a healthcare worker with PCR-confirmed SARS-CoV-2 infection or an uninfected control (not recorded which). Each CDR3 is given with its conserved first and last residue. The D gene is left open where the match is weak. Part of the rows lack a size; the others show once, few, many or a class for expanded clones.

>many|TRBD2|TRBV3-1|TRBJ2-3
CASSQEIPGGQSTDTQYF
TGTGCCAGCAGCCAAGAAATTCCGGGGGGGCAGAGCACAGATACGCAGTATTTT
>many|TRBD1|TRBV12-5|TRBJ1-1
CASGLTGGLTEAFF
TGTGCTAGTGGGCTGACAGGGGGCCTCACTGAAGCTTTCTTT
>many|-|TRBV9|TRBJ1-2
CASSVDHQSRGYTF
TGTGCCAGCAGCGTAGATCACCAATCGAGAGGCTACACCTTC
>many|TRBD2|TRBV27|TRBJ2-7
CASSLSGLAGDEQYF
TGTGCCAGCAGTTTATCAGGGCTAGCGGGGGACGAGCAGTACTTC
>many|-|TRBV7-6|TRBJ1-2
CASSLRSVGVNGYTF
TGTGCCAGCAGCTTACGGTCTGTCGGGGTTAATGGCTACACCTTC
>many|TRBD2|TRBV6-1|TRBJ2-5
CASSEGVSGGQETQYF
TGTGCCAGCAGTGAAGGGGTTAGCGGGGGCCAAGAGACCCAGTACTTC
>many|-|TRBV4-3|TRBJ2-4
CASSQDLRQAKNIQYF
TGCGCCAGCAGCCAAGATCTTCGGCAAGCCAAAAACATTCAGTACTTC
>medium-sized|-|TRBV20-1|TRBJ2-7
CSASLNRPYEQYF
TGCAGTGCCAGTCTAAACAGACCCTACGAGCAGTACTTC
>many|-|TRBV20-1|TRBJ1-5
CSARRDSNQPQHF
TGCAGTGCCCGCAGGGATAGCAATCAGCCCCAGCATTTT
>many|TRBD1|TRBV2|TRBJ1-2
CASSEGTGGYGYTF
TGTGCCAGCAGTGAGGGGACAGGGGGCTATGGCTACACCTTC
>many|-|TRBV2|TRBJ1-1
CASSGQENTEAFF
TGTGCCAGCAGTGGACAGGAGAACACTGAAGCTTTCTTT
>many|-|TRBV20-1|TRBJ2-2
CSVRTGVTGELFF
TGCAGTGTCCGGACGGGCGTCACCGGGGAGCTGTTTTTT
>many|-|TRBV20-1|TRBJ2-7
CSAIHPGKGKRNEQYF
TGCAGTGCCATACACCCTGGGAAGGGGAAAAGAAACGAGCAGTACTTC
>many|TRBD1|TRBV5-6|TRBJ2-7
CASSSGDRLFYEQYF
TGTGCCAGCAGCTCCGGGGACAGATTATTCTACGAGCAGTACTTC
>many|TRBD1|TRBV12-3/TRBV12-4|TRBJ1-4
CASSPRQGSGEKLFF
TGTGCCAGCAGTCCCCGACAGGGTTCGGGGGAAAAACTGTTTTTT
>few|-|TRBV7-9|TRBJ2-3
CASTAGSTDTQYF
TGTGCCAGCACCGCGGGTAGCACAGATACGCAGTATTTT
>many|-|TRBV5-6|TRBJ2-5
CASSLKQVTGETQYF
TGTGCCAGCAGCTTAAAACAGGTCACGGGGGAGACCCAGTACTTC
>-|TRBD1|TRBV7-7|TRBJ2-5
CASSLLGQLQETQYF
TGTGCCAGCAGCCTACTGGGACAGCTTCAAGAGACCCAGTACTTC
>many|-|TRBV6-1|TRBJ1-1
CASSAGGAGLPEAFF
TGTGCCAGCAGTGCTGGGGGCGCGGGTCTACCTGAAGCTTTCTTT
>many|-|TRBV7-9|TRBJ2-7
CASSFPPALEQYF
TGTGCCAGCAGCTTTCCTCCTGCTCTCGAGCAGTACTTC
>few|-|TRBV5-4|TRBJ2-2
CASSLGRPIITGELFF
TGTGCCAGCAGCTTGGGGCGGCCGATTATCACCGGGGAGCTGTTTTTT
>-|TRBD2|TRBV5-4|TRBJ2-3
CASSLKVLAGGLRSTDTQYF
TGTGCCAGCAGCTTGAAGGTCTTAGCGGGGGGGCTAAGGAGCACAGATACGCAGTATTTT
>many|-|TRBV4-3|TRBJ2-3
CASSQEEGSTDTQYF
TGCGCCAGCAGCCAAGAGGAAGGTAGCACAGATACGCAGTATTTT
>many|-|TRBV19|TRBJ1-5
CASSVALGTNKPQHF
TGTGCCAGTAGTGTCGCCCTCGGGACAAACAAGCCCCAGCATTTT
>many|-|TRBV20-1|TRBJ2-5
CSAFSSGEVDQETQYF
TGCAGTGCTTTTTCCTCAGGGGAGGTTGATCAAGAGACCCAGTACTTC
>many|-|TRBV7-9|TRBJ1-4
CASSSVEKLFF
TGTGCCAGCAGCTCCGTAGAAAAACTGTTTTTT
>many|TRBD1|TRBV7-8|TRBJ1-6
CASRKEDRVPNSPLHF
TGTGCCAGCAGGAAGGAGGACAGGGTCCCCAATTCACCCCTCCACTTT
>-|-|TRBV12-2|TRBJ2-7
CASRSPARQGGYEQYF
TGTGCAAGTCGCTCCCCGGCCCGACAGGGCGGCTACGAGCAGTACTTC
>-|-|TRBV12-3/TRBV12-4|TRBJ1-1
CASSLRGEAFF
TGTGCCAGCAGTTTAAGGGGTGAAGCTTTCTTT
>few|TRBD1|TRBV7-9|TRBJ2-7
CASSVSGGSSYEQYF
TGTGCCAGCAGCGTCTCAGGGGGTAGCTCCTACGAGCAGTACTTC
>many|-|TRBV7-9|TRBJ2-3
CASSLRGTTDTQYF
TGTGCCAGCAGCTTACGGGGCACCACAGATACGCAGTATTTT
>few|-|TRBV28|TRBJ1-2
CASSLGQTYGYTF
TGTGCCAGCAGTTTAGGACAGACTTATGGCTACACCTTC
>many|-|TRBV3-1|TRBJ2-3
CASSQDKGTDTQYF
TGTGCCAGCAGCCAAGATAAGGGTACAGATACGCAGTATTTT
>many|-|TRBV5-1|TRBJ1-4
CASSLGGGREKLFF
TGCGCCAGCAGCTTGGGAGGGGGACGTGAAAAACTGTTTTTT
>many|-|TRBV30|TRBJ2-5
CAWSVLQTQYF
TGTGCCTGGAGTGTACTTCAGACCCAGTACTTC
>medium-sized|-|TRBV20-1|TRBJ1-2
CSARNRAYYGYTF
TGCAGTGCTAGAAACAGGGCCTACTATGGCTACACCTTC
>medium-sized|TRBD1|TRBV27|TRBJ1-1
CASSLSDRAAFF
TGTGCCAGCAGTTTATCCGACAGGGCTGCTTTCTTT
>many|-|TRBV7-9|TRBJ1-3
CASIASTVSGNTIYF
TGTGCCAGCATCGCTTCTACTGTCTCTGGAAACACCATATATTTT
>many|-|TRBV27|TRBJ1-2
CASSPGPQKYGYTF
TGTGCCAGCAGTCCGGGCCCCCAGAAATATGGCTACACCTTC
>-|TRBD1|TRBV9|TRBJ1-5
CASSTNGQGNQPQHF
TGTGCCAGCAGCACAAACGGACAGGGCAATCAGCCCCAGCATTTT
>many|-|TRBV5-1|TRBJ2-1
CASSLAVGSSYNEQFF
TGCGCCAGCAGCTTGGCCGTGGGAAGCTCCTACAATGAGCAGTTCTTC
>many|-|TRBV7-2|TRBJ2-1
CASSLEVGVANEQFF
TGTGCCAGCAGCTTAGAGGTAGGAGTAGCAAATGAGCAGTTCTTC
>few|TRBD1|TRBV5-5|TRBJ1-5
CASSSSTGVGPQHF
TGTGCCAGCAGCTCTAGCACAGGGGTAGGGCCCCAGCATTTT
>-|-|TRBV28|TRBJ2-7
CASSSPGTPTTYEQYF
TGTGCCAGCAGTTCACCCGGGACACCTACAACCTACGAGCAGTACTTC
>many|TRBD1|TRBV28|TRBJ1-6
CASSLLDRDSHTPLHF
TGTGCCAGCAGTTTATTGGACCGGGACAGCCATACACCCCTCCACTTT
>many|TRBD2|TRBV20-1|TRBJ2-2
CSARASGRSNTGELFF
TGCAGTGCTAGGGCTAGCGGGAGATCGAACACCGGGGAGCTGTTTTTT
>many|-|TRBV4-1|TRBJ2-3
CASSQDWVGDTQYF
TGCGCCAGCAGCCAAGATTGGGTAGGAGATACGCAGTATTTT
>few|TRBD2|TRBV4-3|TRBJ2-7
CASSQDAGGTAYEQYF
TGCGCCAGCAGCCAAGATGCGGGGGGGACCGCCTACGAGCAGTACTTC
>many|TRBD1|TRBV7-2|TRBJ1-5
CASSFRQGVNQPQHF
TGTGCCAGCAGCTTCCGTCAGGGGGTCAATCAGCCCCAGCATTTT
>many|-|TRBV30|TRBJ1-2
CAWSVLGANNYGYTF
TGTGCCTGGAGTGTTCTGGGGGCGAATAACTATGGCTACACCTTC